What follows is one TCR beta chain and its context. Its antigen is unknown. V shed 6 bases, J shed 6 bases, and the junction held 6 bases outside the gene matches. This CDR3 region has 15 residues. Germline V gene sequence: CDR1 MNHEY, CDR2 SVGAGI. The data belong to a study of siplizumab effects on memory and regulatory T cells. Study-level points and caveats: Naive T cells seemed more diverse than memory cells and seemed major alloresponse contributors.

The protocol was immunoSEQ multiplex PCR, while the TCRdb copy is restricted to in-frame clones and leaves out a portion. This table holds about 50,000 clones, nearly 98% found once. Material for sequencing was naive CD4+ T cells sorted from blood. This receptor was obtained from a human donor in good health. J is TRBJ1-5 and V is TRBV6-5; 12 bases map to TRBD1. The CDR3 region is CASSRGTGGSQPQHF. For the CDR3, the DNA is TGTGCCAGCAGCAGAGGGACAGGGGGCAGTCAGCCCCAGCATTTT.